The clone carrying this T cell receptor (beta chain) was seen more than once but under ten times. The target antigen is unknown. Use of 60 Vbeta and 13 Jbeta primers characterized the PCR. The assay was immunoSEQ multiplex PCR, and TCRdb's table has in-frame clones only and misses some. The repertoire includes some 140,000 clones, about 10% of them detected once, and more than 6.5% sits in the top ten. Germline V gives CDR1 LNHDA, CDR2 SQIVND (reference sequence). The junction had 11 bases not matched to a gene; V was cut back by 5 bases and J by 6 bases. The CDR3 spans 15 residues. These data are taken from a study of cytomegalovirus exposure and HLA in healthy donors. Broader study findings: Upon later analysis, TCR association rates were observed to vary by HLA locus, being highest for DRB1 and lowest for HLA-C. Within the data, a cluster of highly shared sequence variants was likely a sequencing artifact. HLA alleles showed associations with roughly 17,000 TCR beta sequences in a later analysis, at a 0.05 false discovery rate. Most TCR sequences were rare, but some public TCRs occurred in many donors.

The chain couples TRBV19 to TRBJ1-2, with TRBD1 matching 8 bases. Sequencing input: PBMCs. The TCR comes from a woman in her thirties or forties in good health and CMV-seropositive. The CDR3 nucleotides read TGTGCCAGTAGTTTAGCCGACAGGGGTTTTAATGGCTACACCTTC. Encoded protein: CASSLADRGFNGYTF.